This T cell receptor beta chain is drawn from a study of identical twins. Study results and caveats: It was out-of-frame TCR alpha sharing in monozygotic twins that models underestimated. Twins showed weaker excess sharing in their beta out-of-frame sequences. Out-of-frame alpha sequences common to twins exhibited an excess of low generation probability.

The authors used template switching to add a universal primer site and gave cDNA unique molecular identifiers. TCRdb processed the 5' RACE reads anew with MiXCR; each CDR3 protein has one entry. Here the sample spans around 960,000 distinct CDR3 sequences, 9% to 15% being singletons. Germline CDR1 and CDR2: DFQATT and SNEGSKA (reference sequence). V lost 3 bases and J lost 6, with 17 bases in between. The CDR3 contains 15 residues. Worth noting for this clonotype: As yet, its antigen is unknown.

This sample was also put to use in a study of yellow fever vaccine responses in identical twins.

The rearrangement uses TRBV20-1 and TRBJ1-4; unclear D gene. The sequencing sample was made of PBMCs. The receptor was isolated from a young woman in good health. The chain's CDR3 is CSARDAIGRDEKLFF. The CDR3 region has the DNA TGCAGTGCTAGGGATGCCATCGGTCGGGATGAAAAACTGTTTTTT.